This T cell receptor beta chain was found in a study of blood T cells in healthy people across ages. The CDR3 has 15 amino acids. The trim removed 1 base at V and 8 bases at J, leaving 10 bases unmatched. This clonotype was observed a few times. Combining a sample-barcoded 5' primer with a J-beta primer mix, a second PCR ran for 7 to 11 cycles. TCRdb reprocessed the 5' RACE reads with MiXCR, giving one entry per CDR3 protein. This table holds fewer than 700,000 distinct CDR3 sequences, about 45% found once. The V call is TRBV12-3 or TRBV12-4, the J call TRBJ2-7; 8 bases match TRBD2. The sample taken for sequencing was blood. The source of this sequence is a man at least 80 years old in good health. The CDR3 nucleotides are TGTGCCAGCAGTTTAGAAGGTGGACTAGCCCCTAAGCAGTACTTC. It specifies CASSLEGGLAPKQYF.